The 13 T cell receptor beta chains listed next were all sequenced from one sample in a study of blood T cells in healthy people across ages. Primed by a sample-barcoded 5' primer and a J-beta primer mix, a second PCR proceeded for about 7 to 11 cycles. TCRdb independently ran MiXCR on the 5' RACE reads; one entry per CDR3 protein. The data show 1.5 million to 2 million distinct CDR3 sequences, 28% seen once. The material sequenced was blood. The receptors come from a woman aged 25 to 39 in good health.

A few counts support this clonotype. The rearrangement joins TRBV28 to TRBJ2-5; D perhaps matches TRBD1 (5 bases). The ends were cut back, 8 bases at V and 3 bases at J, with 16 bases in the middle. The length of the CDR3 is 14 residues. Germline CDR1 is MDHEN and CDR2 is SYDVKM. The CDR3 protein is CASRREMDEETQYF. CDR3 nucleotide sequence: TGTGCCAGCCGCAGGGAAATGGACGAAGAGACCCAGTACTTC.

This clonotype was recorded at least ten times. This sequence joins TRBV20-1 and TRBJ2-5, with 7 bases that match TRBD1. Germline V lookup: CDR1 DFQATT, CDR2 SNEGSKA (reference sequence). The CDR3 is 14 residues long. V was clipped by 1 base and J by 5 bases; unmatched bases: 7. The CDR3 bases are TGCAGTGCTAGAGGAGTAGGGGGCGAGGAGACCCAGTACTTC. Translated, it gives CSARGVGGEETQYF.

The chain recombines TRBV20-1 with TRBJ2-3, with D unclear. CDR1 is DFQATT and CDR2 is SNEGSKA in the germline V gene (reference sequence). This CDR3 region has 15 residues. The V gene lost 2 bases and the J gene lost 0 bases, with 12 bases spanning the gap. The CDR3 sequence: CSARWAQLSTDTQYF. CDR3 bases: TGCAGTGCTAGATGGGCCCAGTTAAGCACAGATACGCAGTATTTT.

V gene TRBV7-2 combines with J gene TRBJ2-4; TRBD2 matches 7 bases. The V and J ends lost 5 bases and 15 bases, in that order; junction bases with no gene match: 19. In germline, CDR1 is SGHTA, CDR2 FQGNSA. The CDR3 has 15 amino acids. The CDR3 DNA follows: TGTGCCAGCAGCCCACTAGCGTTAAGCTCCTACGAGCGGTACTTC. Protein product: CASSPLALSSYERYF. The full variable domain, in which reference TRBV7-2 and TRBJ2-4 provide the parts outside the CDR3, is GAGVSQSPSNKVTEKGKDVELRCDPISGHTALYWYRQSLGQGLEFLIYFQGNSAPDKSGLPSDRFSAERTGGSVSTLTIQRTQQEDSAVYLCASSPLALSSYERYFGAGTRLSVL.

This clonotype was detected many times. The CDR3 DNA reads as TGCAGTGCTAGAGATCAGCGGGGCCTTAGATACGAGCAGTACTTC. Protein product: CSARDQRGLRYEQYF. The chain carries TRBV20-1 and TRBJ2-7; 7 bases map to TRBD2. The CDR3 covers 15 residues. With V trimmed by 0 bases and J by 4 bases, 9 bases remained unmatched. The V gene's germline CDR1 is DFQATT and CDR2 SNEGSKA (reference sequence).

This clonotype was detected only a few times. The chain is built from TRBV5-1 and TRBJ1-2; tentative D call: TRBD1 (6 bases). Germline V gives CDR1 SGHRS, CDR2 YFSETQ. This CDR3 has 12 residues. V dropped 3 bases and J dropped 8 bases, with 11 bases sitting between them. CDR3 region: CASSSSGEGYTF. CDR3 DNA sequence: TGCGCCAGCAGCTCCTCAGGGGAAGGCTACACCTTC. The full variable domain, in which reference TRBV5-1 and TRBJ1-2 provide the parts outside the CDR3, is KAGVTQTPRYLIKTRGQQVTLSCSPISGHRSVSWYQQTPGQGLQFLFEYFSETQRNKGNFPGRFSGRQFSNSRSEMNVSTLELGDSALYLCASSSSGEGYTFGSGTRLTVV.

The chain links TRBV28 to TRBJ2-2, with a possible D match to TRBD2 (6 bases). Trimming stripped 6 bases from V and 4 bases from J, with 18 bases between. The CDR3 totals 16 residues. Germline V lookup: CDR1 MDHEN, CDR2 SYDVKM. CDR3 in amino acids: CASRSTALAFTGELFF. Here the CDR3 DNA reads TGTGCCAGCAGATCAACCGCTCTAGCGTTCACCGGGGAGCTGTTTTTT.

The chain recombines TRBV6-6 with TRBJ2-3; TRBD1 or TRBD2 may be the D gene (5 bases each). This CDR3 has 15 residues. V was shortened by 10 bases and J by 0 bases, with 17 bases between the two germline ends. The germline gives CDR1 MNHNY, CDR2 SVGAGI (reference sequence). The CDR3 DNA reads TGTGCCATAGGGGATGCGGGTCACAGCACAGATACGCAGTATTTT. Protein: CAIGDAGHSTDTQYF.

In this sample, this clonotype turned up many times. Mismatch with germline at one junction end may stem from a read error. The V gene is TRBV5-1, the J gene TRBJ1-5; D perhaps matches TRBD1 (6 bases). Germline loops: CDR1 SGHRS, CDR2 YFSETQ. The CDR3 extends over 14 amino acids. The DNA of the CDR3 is TGTGCCAGCAGCTTAGCAGGGGACAATCAGCCCCAGCATTTT. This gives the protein CASSLAGDNQPQHF.

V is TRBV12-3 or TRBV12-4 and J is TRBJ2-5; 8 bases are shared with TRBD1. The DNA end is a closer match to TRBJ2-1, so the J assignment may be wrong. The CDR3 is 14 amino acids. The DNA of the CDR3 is TGTGCCAGCAGTGCAGGACAGGGCCCCGAGACCCAGTTCTTC. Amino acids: CASSAGQGPETQFF.

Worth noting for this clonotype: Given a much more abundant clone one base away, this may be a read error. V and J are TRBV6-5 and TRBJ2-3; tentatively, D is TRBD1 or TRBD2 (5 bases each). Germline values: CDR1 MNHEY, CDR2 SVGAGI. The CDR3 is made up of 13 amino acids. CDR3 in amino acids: CASRDHYTDAQYF. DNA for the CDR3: TGTGCCAGCCGGGACCACTACACAGATGCGCAGTATTTT.

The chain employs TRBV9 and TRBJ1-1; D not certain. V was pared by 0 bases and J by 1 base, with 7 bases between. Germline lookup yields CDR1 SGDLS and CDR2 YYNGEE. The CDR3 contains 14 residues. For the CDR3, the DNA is TGTGCCAGCAGCGTAGACCGCGGGAACACTGAAGCTTTCTTT. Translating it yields CASSVDRGNTEAFF. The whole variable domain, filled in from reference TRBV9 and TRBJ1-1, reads DSGVTQTPKHLITATGQRVTLRCSPRSGDLSVYWYQQSLDQGLQFLIQYYNGEERAKGNILERFSAQQFPDLHSELNLSSLELGDSALYFCASSVDRGNTEAFFGQGTRLTVV.

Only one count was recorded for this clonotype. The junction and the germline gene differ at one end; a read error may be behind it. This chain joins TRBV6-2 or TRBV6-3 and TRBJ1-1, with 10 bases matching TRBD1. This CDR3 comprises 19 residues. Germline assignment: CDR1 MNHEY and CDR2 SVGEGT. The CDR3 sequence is CASSSPYLDRGFLGTDAFF. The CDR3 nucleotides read TGTGCCAGCAGTTCCCCATATCTGGACAGGGGGTTTCTCGGCACTGATGCTTTCTTT.